The next 5 T cell receptor beta chains were all read from a single sample in a study of blood T cell repertoires in COVID-19. The method was immunoSEQ multiplex PCR; TCRdb's version includes in-frame clones alone and lacks a portion of them. The table records around 290,000 clones, around 90% of them present only once. Sequencing was carried out using PBMCs or T cells enriched from blood (not recorded which). These TCRs come from a woman aged 25-40 years who had recovered from COVID-19.

The chain links TRBV4-1 to TRBJ1-3; possible D gene TRBD1, 5 bases. Trimming removed 0 bases from V and 0 bases from J, with 21 bases in between. The CDR3 length is 20 residues. The germline V gene encodes CDR1 MGHRA and CDR2 YSYEKL. The CDR3 region has the DNA TGCGCCAGCAGCCAAGATATTATTGGTCGACAGTTCCTCTCTGGAAACACCATATATTTT. Amino acids: CASSQDIIGRQFLSGNTIYF.

A note on this clone: A read error may account for a junction end that differs from germline. The chain uses TRBV4-3 and TRBJ1-1; D might be TRBD1 (5 bases). The CDR3 runs 14 residues. The germline CDR1 and CDR2 sequences are LGHNA and YSLEER. The CDR3: CASSQEWRGTGAFF. The CDR3 bases are TGCGCCAGCAGCCAAGAATGGCGCGGGACTGGAGCTTTCTTT.

This chain connects TRBV19 to TRBJ1-2; D is undetermined. Germline CDR1 reads LNHDA; CDR2 reads SQIVND (reference sequence). The CDR3 is 12 residues long. The ends were cut back, 5 bases at V and 4 bases at J, with 8 bases in the middle. The CDR3 nucleotides read TGTGCCAGTAGTTTCGCTAGCTATGGCTACACCTTC. This gives the protein CASSFASYGYTF.

The V and J genes are TRBV2 and TRBJ2-7; perhaps TRBD2 as D (5 bases). V lost 3 bases and J lost 2, with 14 bases in between. The CDR3 is made up of 15 amino acids. Germline V gene data show CDR1 as SNHLY and CDR2 as FYNNEI. In nucleotides, the CDR3 is TGTGCCAGCAGTGAGCAAGAGGCGGAGGCCTACGAGCAGTACTTC. Its protein product is CASSEQEAEAYEQYF.

This clone was counted once. The chain recombines TRBV29-1 with TRBJ1-2, with a tentative D call TRBD1 (6 bases). Germline CDR1 SQVTM, CDR2 ANQGSEA. The CDR3 is 13 residues long. Deletions cut 5 bases from V and 3 bases from J, with 13 bases between. The CDR3 coding sequence is TGCAGCGTTTGGGCAGGGGATTACTATGGCTACACCTTC. As protein: CSVWAGDYYGYTF.